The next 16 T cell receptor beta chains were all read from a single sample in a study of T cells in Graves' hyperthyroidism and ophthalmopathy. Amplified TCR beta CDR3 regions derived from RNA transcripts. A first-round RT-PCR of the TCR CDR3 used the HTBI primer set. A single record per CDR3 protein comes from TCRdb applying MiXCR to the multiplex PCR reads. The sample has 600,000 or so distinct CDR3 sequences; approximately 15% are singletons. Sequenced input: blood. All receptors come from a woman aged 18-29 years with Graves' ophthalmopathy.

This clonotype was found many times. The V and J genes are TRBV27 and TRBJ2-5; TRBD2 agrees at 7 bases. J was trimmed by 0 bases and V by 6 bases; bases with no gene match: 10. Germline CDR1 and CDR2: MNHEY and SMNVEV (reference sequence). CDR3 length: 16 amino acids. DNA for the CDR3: TGTGCCAGCAGGCGGGACGTGGGGGGGTACCAAGAGACCCAGTACTTC. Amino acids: CASRRDVGGYQETQYF.

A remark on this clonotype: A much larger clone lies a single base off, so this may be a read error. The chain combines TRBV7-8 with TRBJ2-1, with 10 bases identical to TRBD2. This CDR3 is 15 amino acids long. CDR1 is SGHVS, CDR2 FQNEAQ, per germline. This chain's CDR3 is CASSLTSGEYSEQFF. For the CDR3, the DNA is TGTGCCAGCAGCTTAACTAGCGGGGAATACAGTGAGCAGTTCTTC.

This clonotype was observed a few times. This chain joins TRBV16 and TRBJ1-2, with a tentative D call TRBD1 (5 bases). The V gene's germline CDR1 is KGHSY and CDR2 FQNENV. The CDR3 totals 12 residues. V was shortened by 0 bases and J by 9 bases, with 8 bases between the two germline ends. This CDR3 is CASSQSGGSYTF. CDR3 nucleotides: TGTGCCAGCAGCCAATCCGGGGGAAGCTACACCTTC.

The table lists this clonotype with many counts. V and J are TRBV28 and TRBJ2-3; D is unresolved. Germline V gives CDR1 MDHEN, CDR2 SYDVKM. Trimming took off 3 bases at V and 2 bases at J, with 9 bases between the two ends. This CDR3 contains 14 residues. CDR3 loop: CASSFASTTDTQYF. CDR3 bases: TGTGCCAGCAGTTTCGCCTCGACCACAGATACGCAGTATTTT.

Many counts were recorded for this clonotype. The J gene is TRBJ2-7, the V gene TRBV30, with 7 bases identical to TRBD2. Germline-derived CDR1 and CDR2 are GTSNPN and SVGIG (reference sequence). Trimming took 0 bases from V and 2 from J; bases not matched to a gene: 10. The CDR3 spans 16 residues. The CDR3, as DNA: TGTGCCTGGAGTGTTGAGGGAGCGGGACTTCCCTACGAGCAGTACTTC. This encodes CAWSVEGAGLPYEQYF.

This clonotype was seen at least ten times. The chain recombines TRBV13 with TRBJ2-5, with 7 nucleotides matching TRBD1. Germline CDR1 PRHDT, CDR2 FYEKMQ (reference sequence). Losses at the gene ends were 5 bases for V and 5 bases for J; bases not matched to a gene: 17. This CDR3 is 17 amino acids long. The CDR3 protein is CASSPQLRGLVVETQYF. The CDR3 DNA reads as TGTGCCAGCAGCCCCCAATTGAGGGGGCTGGTCGTGGAGACCCAGTACTTC.

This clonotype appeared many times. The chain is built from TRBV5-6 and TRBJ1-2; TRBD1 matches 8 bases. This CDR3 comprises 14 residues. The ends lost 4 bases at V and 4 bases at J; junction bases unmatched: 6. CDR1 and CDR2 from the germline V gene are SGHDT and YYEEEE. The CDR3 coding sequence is TGTGCCAGCAGCATGGACAGGGCGTTCTATGGCTACACCTTC. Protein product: CASSMDRAFYGYTF.

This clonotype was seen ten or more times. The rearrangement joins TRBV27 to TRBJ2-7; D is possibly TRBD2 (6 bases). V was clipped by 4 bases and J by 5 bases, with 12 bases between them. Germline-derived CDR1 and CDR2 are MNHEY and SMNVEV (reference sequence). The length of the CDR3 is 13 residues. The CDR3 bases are TGTGCCAGCAGTTCCTTAGCGGCGAACGAGCAGTACTTC. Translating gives CASSSLAANEQYF.

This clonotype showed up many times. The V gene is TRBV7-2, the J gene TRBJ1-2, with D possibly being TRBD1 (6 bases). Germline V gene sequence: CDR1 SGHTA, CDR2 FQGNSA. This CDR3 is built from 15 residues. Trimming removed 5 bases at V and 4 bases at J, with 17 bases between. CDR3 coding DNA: TGTGCCAGCAGCCAAAGAGCTCAGGGGACCTATGGCTACACCTTC. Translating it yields CASSQRAQGTYGYTF.

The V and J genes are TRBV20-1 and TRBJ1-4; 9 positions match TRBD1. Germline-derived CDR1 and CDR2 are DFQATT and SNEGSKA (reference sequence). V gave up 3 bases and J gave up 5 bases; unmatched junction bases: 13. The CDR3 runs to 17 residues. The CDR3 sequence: CSARGDRALRWNEKLFF. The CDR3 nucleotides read TGCAGTGCTAGGGGGGACAGGGCGTTAAGATGGAATGAAAAACTGTTTTTT.

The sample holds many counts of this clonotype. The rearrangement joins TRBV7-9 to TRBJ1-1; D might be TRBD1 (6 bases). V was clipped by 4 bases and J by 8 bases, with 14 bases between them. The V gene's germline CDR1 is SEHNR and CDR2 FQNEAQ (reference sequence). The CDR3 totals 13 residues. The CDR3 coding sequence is TGTGCCAGCAGCTCGGGGGGGGGGGCAGAAGCTTTCTTT. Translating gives CASSSGGGAEAFF.

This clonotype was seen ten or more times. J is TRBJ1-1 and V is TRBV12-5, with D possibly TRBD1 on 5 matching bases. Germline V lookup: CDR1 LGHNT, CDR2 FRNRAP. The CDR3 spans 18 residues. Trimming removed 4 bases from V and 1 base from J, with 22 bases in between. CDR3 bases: TGTGCTAGTGGTTCCATTTGGGGGGTAGGGTTTCGGAACACTGAAGCTTTCTTT. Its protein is CASGSIWGVGFRNTEAFF.

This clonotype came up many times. CDR3 bases: TGTGCCAGCGGGCTAACAGGGGCCGACGAGCAGTACTTC. This sequence encodes CASGLTGADEQYF. The rearrangement uses TRBV12-3 or TRBV12-4 and TRBJ2-7, with 7 nucleotides matching TRBD1. V lost 8 bases to trimming and J lost 5 bases; unmatched junction nucleotides: 9. CDR3 length equals 13 residues.

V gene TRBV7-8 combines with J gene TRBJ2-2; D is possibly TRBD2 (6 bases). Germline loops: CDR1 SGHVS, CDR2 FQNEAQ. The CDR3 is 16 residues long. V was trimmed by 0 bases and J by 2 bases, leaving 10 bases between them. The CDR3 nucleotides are TGTGCCAGCAGCTTAGCGGGACTGGATAACACCGGGGAGCTGTTTTTT. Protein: CASSLAGLDNTGELFF.

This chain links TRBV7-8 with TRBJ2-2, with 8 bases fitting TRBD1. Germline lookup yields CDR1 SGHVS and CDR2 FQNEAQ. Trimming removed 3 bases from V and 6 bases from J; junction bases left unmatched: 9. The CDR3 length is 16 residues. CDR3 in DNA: TGTGCCAGCAGCTTTAACGGCAGGGGGCTGGCCGGGGAGCTGTTTTTT. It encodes CASSFNGRGLAGELFF.

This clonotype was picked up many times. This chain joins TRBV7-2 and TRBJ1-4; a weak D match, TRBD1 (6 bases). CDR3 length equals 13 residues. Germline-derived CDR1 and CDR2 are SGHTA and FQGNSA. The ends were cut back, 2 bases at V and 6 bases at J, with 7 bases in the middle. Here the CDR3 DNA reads TGTGCCAGCAGCTTACACAGGGATGAAAAACTGTTTTTT. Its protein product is CASSLHRDEKLFF.